Below, 13 T cell receptor beta chains from the same sample are listed, as sequenced in a study of PD-L1 blockade in urothelial cancer (dated by TCRdb to between 2016 and 2019). The sample's time point label, in plain terms: pretreatment peripheral blood. The library was obtained by the immunoSEQ multiplex PCR assay. TCRdb provides this immuneACCESS table in a form limited to in-frame rearrangements. Some clones are lacking; in checked studies, under half of them reflect an unresolved V gene, and why the rest are absent is not known. The sample table contains approximately 51,000 clones; only one count was recorded for approximately 86% of them. The ten largest account for 22% of the sample. The sample consisted of PBMCs, taken around atezolizumab (anti-PD-L1) treatment. Source of these receptors: a man in his sixties with urothelial cancer.

The chain carries TRBV10-2 and TRBJ2-1; TRBD2 agrees at 8 bases. There are 15 residues in the CDR3. V lost 4 bases and J lost 6; bases outside the gene matches: 8. Germline V lookup: CDR1 WSHSY, CDR2 SAAADI. CDR3 bases: TGCGCCAGCAGTGTCGGCGGGGGGCGGGCCAATGAGCAGTTCTTC. Its protein is CASSVGGGRANEQFF.

This clone was picked up one time. The rearrangement links TRBV4-1 to TRBJ2-2; 7 bases match TRBD1. Germline-derived CDR1 and CDR2 are MGHRA and YSYEKL. This CDR3 region has 15 residues. V dropped 4 bases and J dropped 6; count of bases not matched to a gene: 8. The CDR3 DNA reads as TGCGCCAGCAGCCCCCGACAGGGTTGGCCCGGGGAGCTGTTTTTT. Its translation: CASSPRQGWPGELFF.

The CDR3 region is CASSLGAVSSYNEQFF. The CDR3 DNA follows: TGCGCCAGCAGCTTGGGAGCGGTTAGCTCCTACAATGAGCAGTTCTTC. This rearrangement joins TRBV5-1 to TRBJ2-1; D may be TRBD2 (5 bases). The CDR3 extends over 16 amino acids. Germline CDR1 reads SGHRS; CDR2 reads YFSETQ. Trimming took off 0 bases at V and 0 bases at J, with 10 bases between the two ends.

The chain has TRBV6-1 and TRBJ1-1; no definite D call. V lost 6 bases and J lost 1, with 3 bases in between. The CDR3 has 11 residues. Germline CDR1 and CDR2: MNHNS and SASEGT. The CDR3 loop is CASRQNTEAFF. CDR3 nucleotide sequence: TGTGCCAGCAGACAGAACACTGAAGCTTTCTTT.

The chain has TRBV5-1 and TRBJ2-1; 12 bases are shared with TRBD2. J was trimmed by 0 bases and V by 3 bases; bases with no gene match: 1. Germline-derived CDR1 and CDR2 are SGHRS and YFSETQ. The length of the CDR3 is 16 residues. The CDR3 loop is CASSSTSGSSYNEQFF. In DNA form, the CDR3 reads TGCGCCAGCAGCTCGACTAGCGGGAGCTCCTACAATGAGCAGTTCTTC.

V usage is TRBV2 and J usage is TRBJ2-7; a weak D match, TRBD1 (6 bases). Germline V gene data show CDR1 as SNHLY and CDR2 as FYNNEI. Trimming cost V 6 bases and J 4 bases, with 7 bases left between them. The CDR3 is 11 residues long. CDR3 bases: TGTGCCAGCAGCAGGGGTTACGAGCAGTACTTC. It is translated as CASSRGYEQYF. The full variable domain, its missing parts supplied by reference TRBV2 and TRBJ2-7, is EPEVTQTPSHQVTQMGQEVILRCVPISNHLYFYWYRQILGQKVEFLVSFYNNEISEKSEIFDDQFSVERPDGSNFTLKIRSTKLEDSAMYFCASSRGYEQYFGPGTRLTVT.

This rearrangement joins TRBV6-1 to TRBJ1-4, with a weak D call TRBD1 (5 bases). Trimming took off 8 bases at V and 11 bases at J, with 15 bases between the two ends. CDR3 length: 12 residues. Per the germline V gene, CDR1 is MNHNS and CDR2 is SASEGT. The CDR3 nucleotides read TGTGCCAGCGAAGATTCGGGGGACAAACTGTTTTTT. It codes for CASEDSGDKLFF.

The chain couples TRBV7-9 to TRBJ2-7; TRBD1 aligns across 10 bases. The CDR3 loop spans 15 amino acids. With 1 base clipped from V and 1 base from J, the junction kept 1 base outside the gene matches. Germline-derived CDR1 and CDR2 are SEHNR and FQNEAQ (reference sequence). The CDR3 nucleotides read TGTGCCAGCAGCTTAGGGACAGGGGGATCCTACGAGCAGTACTTC. Translation gives CASSLGTGGSYEQYF.

The rearrangement uses TRBV7-2 and TRBJ2-1, with no clear D. The V gene's germline CDR1 is SGHTA and CDR2 FQGNSA. The CDR3 is made up of 13 amino acids. Deletions cut 2 bases from V and 9 bases from J, with 11 bases between. The CDR3: CASSLNALGEQFF. The DNA for the CDR3 is TGTGCCAGCAGCTTAAATGCCCTCGGTGAGCAGTTCTTC.

J is TRBJ2-5 and V is TRBV6-4; 8 bases are shared with TRBD2. The V segment lost 6 bases and the J segment 5 bases; nucleotides outside the gene matches: 11. Germline V CDR1 and CDR2: MRHNA, SNTAGT. This CDR3 has 15 residues. The CDR3 sequence: CASSPGGGTLETQYF. The DNA for the CDR3 is TGTGCCAGCAGCCCGGGGGGGGGCACGTTGGAGACCCAGTACTTC.

This chain uses TRBV29-1 with TRBJ1-2; 7 positions match TRBD1. CDR1 and CDR2 (germline): SQVTM, ANQGSEA. Trimming at V came to 4 bases and at J to 7 bases, leaving 9 bases not matched to a gene. This CDR3 has 13 amino acids. In DNA form, the CDR3 reads TGCAGCGTTGTGGCAGGGGGGATTTCTGGCTACACCTTC. It specifies CSVVAGGISGYTF. The full variable domain, in which reference TRBV29-1 and TRBJ1-2 provide the parts outside the CDR3, is SAVISQKPSRDICQRGTSLTIQCQVDSQVTMMFWYRQQPGQSLTLIATANQGSEATYESGFVIDKFPISRPNLTFSTLTVSNMSPEDSSIYLCSVVAGGISGYTFGSGTRLTVV.

This chain connects TRBV5-4 to TRBJ2-2, with TRBD2 as a possible D gene (6 bases). The V gene lost 4 bases and the J gene lost 1 base, with 11 bases spanning the gap. CDR3 size: 15 residues. The germline CDR1 and CDR2 sequences are SGHNT and YYREEE (reference sequence). This CDR3 reads CASSPRTKNTGELFF. The DNA of the CDR3 is TGTGCCAGCAGCCCCAGGACTAAGAACACCGGGGAGCTGTTTTTT.

As DNA, the CDR3 is TGTGCCAGTAGTATCGGCAGGGAGGTCGGTCAGCCCCAGCATTTT. It translates to CASSIGREVGQPQHF. This chain joins TRBV19 and TRBJ1-5, with D possibly matching TRBD1 (5 bases). The CDR3 extends over 15 amino acids. Germline V gives CDR1 LNHDA, CDR2 SQIVND (reference sequence). V gave up 3 bases and J gave up 6 bases, with 15 bases separating them.